The T cell receptor beta chain under discussion was sequenced for a study of T cells in women clearing cervical HPV infection. The CDR3 covers 17 residues. CDR1 is LNHDA and CDR2 is SQIVND in the germline V gene (reference sequence). Clones were sequenced by immunoSEQ multiplex PCR, and TCRdb holds only the in-frame ones, with some missing. The sample holds approximately 38,000 clones. Concerning this clone itself: The read stops 3 residues short of the end of the CDR3; the missing end is completed from the germline J gene.

The TCR comes from a woman aged 18 to 75 with a cervical HPV16 infection that either progressed to CIN3+ or cleared (not recorded which). This chain connects TRBV19 to TRBJ2-4; 12 positions agree with TRBD1. The specimen sequenced was blood buffy coat. The sequenced part of the CDR3 DNA is TGTGCCAGTAGTATAGATCAGGGGACAGGGGGCTCGGAAGGT. Protein: CASSIDQGTGGSEG. The entire CDR3 protein reads CASSIDQGTGGSEGQYF.